This TCR beta chain was sequenced for a study of blood T cell repertoires in COVID-19. Germline assignment: CDR1 LNHDA and CDR2 SQIVND (reference sequence). CDR3 length equals 15 residues. Germline trimming cut 8 bases from V and 7 bases from J; bases unmatched to any gene: 12. Clones were sequenced by immunoSEQ multiplex PCR, and TCRdb holds only the in-frame ones, with some missing. The sample contains around 170,000 clones, approximately 85% of which appear only once. This receptor was identified in a woman aged 18-29 years who had recovered from COVID-19. Sequencing was performed on PBMCs or T cells enriched from blood (not recorded which). The V call is TRBV19, the J call TRBJ2-1, with TRBD1 matching over 9 bases. The CDR3 sequence: CASAPAGTGRNEQFF. DNA for the CDR3: TGTGCCAGTGCCCCGGCCGGGACAGGGCGAAATGAGCAGTTCTTC. Variable domain in full (rest from reference TRBV19 and TRBJ2-1): DGGITQSPKYLFRKEGQNVTLSCEQNLNHDAMYWYRQDPGQGLRLIYYSQIVNDFQKGDIAEGYSVSREKKESFPLTVTSAQKNPTAFYLCASAPAGTGRNEQFFGPGTRLTVL.